Below, 26 T cell receptor beta chains from the same sample are listed, as sequenced in a study of regulatory T cells in long-lasting Graves disease. Time point reported: newly diagnosed GD, antithyroid drugs for less than 3 months. Scientists built the TCR library using RNA that was extracted from PBMCs. Arm-PCR of CDR3 regions and iRepertoire HTBI primers were used to build TCR beta libraries. TCRdb ran MiXCR on the multiplex PCR reads and lists one entry per CDR3 protein. This table has 250,000 to 300,000 distinct CDR3 sequences, more than 15% appearing once. The same sample was also studied in work on T cells in Graves' hyperthyroidism and ophthalmopathy.

Sequencing was performed on peripheral blood mononuclear cells (PBMCs), taken at new diagnosis, from a patient treated with antithyroid drugs. The receptors derive from a woman in her 30s with Graves disease.

The genes are TRBV20-1 and TRBJ2-2; D tentatively reads TRBD1 or TRBD2 (7 bases each). Trimming removed 5 bases from V and 5 bases from J, with 15 bases in between. CDR1 is DFQATT and CDR2 is SNEGSKA in the germline V gene (reference sequence). The CDR3 contains 14 residues. CDR3 residues: CSAEGASGTGELFF. The CDR3 DNA follows: TGCAGTGCTGAGGGGGCTAGCGGAACCGGGGAGCTGTTTTTT.

This clonotype was detected ten times or more. The genes are TRBV2 and TRBJ1-2, with no clear D. Trimming shortened V by 0 bases and J by 2 bases, and 10 bases separated the two germline ends. Germline lookup yields CDR1 SNHLY and CDR2 FYNNEI. The CDR3 spans 15 residues. CDR3: CASSEARNKNYGYTF. The CDR3 nucleotides are TGTGCCAGCAGTGAAGCTAGGAATAAAAACTATGGCTACACCTTC. The full variable domain, in which reference TRBV2 and TRBJ1-2 provide the parts outside the CDR3, is EPEVTQTPSHQVTQMGQEVILRCVPISNHLYFYWYRQILGQKVEFLVSFYNNEISEKSEIFDDQFSVERPDGSNFTLKIRSTKLEDSAMYFCASSEARNKNYGYTFGSGTRLTVV.

This clonotype was seen at least ten times. This chain joins TRBV6-1 and TRBJ2-7; the D call may be TRBD1 or TRBD2 (5 bases each). V lost 7 bases, J lost 2 bases, and 12 bases lay in between. Germline values: CDR1 MNHNS, CDR2 SASEGT. The CDR3 runs to 13 residues. The CDR3 loop is CASNRDEPYEQYF. The CDR3 region has the DNA TGTGCCAGCAACCGGGACGAGCCCTACGAGCAGTACTTC.

This clonotype was picked up a small number of times. V is TRBV13 and J is TRBJ1-6; D not resolved. The V end was cut by 0 bases, the J end by 7 bases, with 10 bases between. The CDR3 has 15 amino acids. Germline CDR1 PRHDT, CDR2 FYEKMQ (reference sequence). The CDR3 is CASSLGQTFNSPLHF. As DNA, the CDR3 is TGTGCCAGCAGCTTAGGACAGACCTTCAATTCACCCCTCCACTTT.

This clonotype was picked up many times. The V and J genes are TRBV7-9 and TRBJ1-1; 12 bases map to TRBD1. CDR3 length: 15 residues. Losses at the gene ends were 3 bases for V and 5 bases for J; bases not matched to a gene: 4. CDR1 and CDR2 (germline): SEHNR, FQNEAQ (reference sequence). DNA for the CDR3: TGTGCCAGCAGCTTGGGACAGGGGGCGCGGACTGAAGCTTTCTTT. This sequence encodes CASSLGQGARTEAFF.

This clonotype occurred many times. V usage is TRBV7-4 and J usage is TRBJ2-7; TRBD1 aligns across 7 bases. The germline V gene encodes CDR1 SGHVT and CDR2 SQSDAQ. CDR3 length: 16 amino acids. V was pared by 4 bases and J by 4 bases, with 13 bases of the junction left unmatched. CDR3 sequence (DNA): TGTGCCAGCAGCTCCGACCCCCGGGACAGTACATACGAGCAGTACTTC. Its translation is CASSSDPRDSTYEQYF.

This clonotype showed up many times. This rearrangement joins TRBV9 to TRBJ1-4, with D possibly matching TRBD1 (6 bases). There are 15 residues in the CDR3. Germline V gene data show CDR1 as SGDLS and CDR2 as YYNGEE. Trimming shortened V by 1 base and J by 3 bases, and 10 bases separated the two germline ends. Written as DNA, the CDR3 is TGTGCCAGCAGCGTAAACGGACAGCCTAATGAAAAACTGTTTTTT. Amino acids: CASSVNGQPNEKLFF. Drawing the rest from reference TRBV9 and TRBJ1-4, the complete variable domain is DSGVTQTPKHLITATGQRVTLRCSPRSGDLSVYWYQQSLDQGLQFLIQYYNGEERAKGNILERFSAQQFPDLHSELNLSSLELGDSALYFCASSVNGQPNEKLFFGSGTQLSVL.

As DNA, the CDR3 is TGTGCCAGCAGGACCAGACAGGGATTTACTGAGCAGTTCTTC. Encoded protein: CASRTRQGFTEQFF. The V call is TRBV2, the J call TRBJ2-1; 7 positions match TRBD1. The CDR3 sequence is 14 residues long. With V trimmed by 6 bases and J by 9 bases, 11 bases remained unmatched. The germline V gene has CDR1 SNHLY and CDR2 FYNNEI.

This clonotype has just a few counts. This sequence joins TRBV6-2 or TRBV6-3 and TRBJ1-1; 10 nucleotides match TRBD1. Per the germline V gene, CDR1 is MNHEY and CDR2 is SVGEGT. V dropped 4 bases and J dropped 3; count of bases not matched to a gene: 11. The CDR3 runs 17 residues. Written as DNA, the CDR3 is TGTGCCAGCAGTTCCCGGGACAGGGGAGGGCTGTACACTGAAGCTTTCTTT. Its protein product is CASSSRDRGGLYTEAFF.

CDR3 residues: CASSWGQGGNIQYF. In DNA form, the CDR3 reads TGCGCCAGCAGCTGGGGGCAGGGGGGGAACATTCAGTACTTC. V gene TRBV5-1 combines with J gene TRBJ2-4, with D perhaps TRBD1 or TRBD2 (7 bases each). Trimming took off 3 bases at V and 7 bases at J, with 14 bases between the two ends. The CDR3 is made up of 14 amino acids. The germline CDR1 and CDR2 sequences are SGHRS and YFSETQ.

This clonotype was seen at least ten times. The CDR3 sequence: CASSQVWDEQYF. CDR3 DNA: TGCGCCAGCAGCCAAGTGTGGGACGAGCAGTACTTC. The chain links TRBV4-1 to TRBJ2-7; D call uncertain. The CDR3 extends over 12 amino acids. Germline V gene lookup returns CDR1 MGHRA and CDR2 YSYEKL. V was cut by 1 base and J by 5 bases, with 6 bases left in between.

This clonotype was found many times. The CDR3 here is CATSRVGRVNTEAFF. The CDR3 coding sequence is TGTGCCACCAGCAGAGTTGGGCGGGTGAACACTGAAGCTTTCTTT. This chain connects TRBV15 to TRBJ1-1; D remains unclear. V shed 1 base and J shed 0 bases, with 9 bases lying between them. CDR1 is LNHNV and CDR2 is YYDKDF in the germline V gene (reference sequence). The CDR3 covers 15 residues.

This clonotype was detected only a few times. The chain joins TRBV20-1 to TRBJ1-6; D uncertain. The germline gives CDR1 DFQATT, CDR2 SNEGSKA (reference sequence). The CDR3 length is 14 residues. The V gene lost 5 bases and the J gene lost 0 bases, with 8 bases spanning the gap. In DNA form, the CDR3 reads TGCAGTGCTCAGAAGACCTCCTATAATTCACCCCTCCACTTT. Encoded protein: CSAQKTSYNSPLHF.

This clonotype was counted between two and nine times. A much bigger clone sits one base away, suggesting this may be a read error. The chain couples TRBV5-1 to TRBJ2-7; 7 bases are shared with TRBD2. After removal of 0 bases from V and 3 bases from J, the junction contained 6 bases not matched to a gene. Germline V gives CDR1 SGHRS, CDR2 YFSETQ. The CDR3 is 15 residues long. The CDR3 here is CASSLVATSLYEQYF. In DNA, the CDR3 is TGCGCCAGCAGCTTGGTAGCGACTAGCCTCTACGAGCAGTACTTC.

The chain carries TRBV7-9 and TRBJ1-2, with D possibly TRBD1 on 6 matching bases. CDR3 length: 15 residues. The V and J ends lost 6 bases and 3 bases respectively, with 17 bases between them. Per the germline V gene, CDR1 is SEHNR and CDR2 is FQNEAQ (reference sequence). CDR3: CASSSSGGGYYGYTF. The CDR3 DNA sequence: TGTGCCAGCAGTTCCTCCGGGGGCGGGTACTATGGCTACACCTTC. The full variable domain, rest sourced from reference TRBV7-9 and TRBJ1-2, is DTGVSQNPRHKITKRGQNVTFRCDPISEHNRLYWYRQTLGQGPEFLTYFQNEAQLEKSRLLSDRFSAERPKGSFSTLEIQRTEQGDSAMYLCASSSSGGGYYGYTFGSGTRLTVV.

This clonotype came up many times. The chain combines TRBV3-1 with TRBJ2-1; a weak D match, TRBD2 (7 bases). V was pared by 7 bases and J by 4 bases, with 14 bases between. Germline V gene data show CDR1 as LGHDT and CDR2 as YNNKEL (reference sequence). The CDR3 is made up of 14 amino acids. CDR3 sequence reads: CASTEGGAYNEQFF. The CDR3 region has the DNA TGTGCCAGCACCGAAGGGGGGGCGTACAATGAGCAGTTCTTC.

This clonotype was seen many times. The CDR3 DNA reads TGTGCCAGCAGCCAAGTTTCGGCAGGGAATGAAAAACTGTTTTTT. Translation gives CASSQVSAGNEKLFF. V gene TRBV3-1 combines with J gene TRBJ1-4; TRBD1 is a possible D gene (5 bases). This CDR3 has 15 amino acids. V lost 1 base and J lost 5, with 11 bases in between. CDR1 and CDR2 (germline): LGHDT, YNNKEL (reference sequence).

This clonotype showed up just a few times. A read error may account for a junction end that differs from germline. This rearrangement joins TRBV13 to TRBJ2-1; 9 bases fit TRBD2. The CDR3 spans 16 residues. Germline lookup yields CDR1 PRHDT and CDR2 FYEKMQ (reference sequence). The CDR3 sequence is CASSYSLAGRGNEQFF. The CDR3 bases are TGTGCCAGCAGTTATTCCCTAGCGGGGCGAGGGAATGAACAGTTCTTC.

The rearrangement joins TRBV20-1 to TRBJ1-2, with D possibly being TRBD1 (5 bases). The V end lost 0 bases, the J end lost 8 bases, and 10 bases lay between the germline ends. From germline, CDR1 is DFQATT and CDR2 SNEGSKA (reference sequence). This CDR3 is built from 12 residues. CDR3 sequence: CSARDGARGYTF. The DNA for the CDR3 is TGCAGTGCTAGAGACGGGGCGCGGGGCTACACCTTC.

In DNA, the CDR3 is TGTGCCAGCAGCAGAGGGACAGGGGGCGCGGACTATGGCTACACCTTC. Translated: CASSRGTGGADYGYTF. The chain joins TRBV9 to TRBJ1-2, with TRBD1 matching 12 bases. The CDR3 is 16 residues long. Unmatched junction bases numbered 7, after V lost 4 bases and J lost 3 bases. Germline assignment: CDR1 SGDLS and CDR2 YYNGEE. Drawing the rest from reference TRBV9 and TRBJ1-2, the complete variable domain is DSGVTQTPKHLITATGQRVTLRCSPRSGDLSVYWYQQSLDQGLQFLIQYYNGEERAKGNILERFSAQQFPDLHSELNLSSLELGDSALYFCASSRGTGGADYGYTFGSGTRLTVV.

On this clonotype: It may be a read error: a sequence one base away is much more abundant. The CDR3 region has the DNA TGTGCCAACAGCCAACCTCAGGGGAGTAGTACGCAGTATTTT. This codes for CANSQPQGSSTQYF. The rearrangement uses TRBV3-1 and TRBJ2-3; possible D gene TRBD1, 6 bases. Germline V gives CDR1 LGHDT, CDR2 YNNKEL (reference sequence). The CDR3 contains 14 residues.

Many counts were recorded for this clonotype. The V call is TRBV9, the J call TRBJ1-1; TRBD1 might be the D (6 bases). Trimming took off 0 bases at V and 0 bases at J, with 9 bases between the two ends. This CDR3 region has 15 residues. Germline CDR1 SGDLS, CDR2 YYNGEE. CDR3 bases: TGTGCCAGCAGCGTAGTAAACAGGGTGAACACTGAAGCTTTCTTT. This translates into CASSVVNRVNTEAFF.

The sample holds many counts of this clonotype. The J gene is TRBJ2-3, the V gene TRBV9, with TRBD2 matching over 15 bases. Germline-derived CDR1 and CDR2 are SGDLS and YYNGEE. The CDR3 consists of 18 residues. J gave up 4 bases and V 3 bases, and 9 bases lay outside the gene matches. CDR3 sequence (DNA): TGTGCCAGCAGCGCCGGACTAGCGGGGGGGCGGATCTCAGATACGCAGTATTTT. The encoded protein is CASSAGLAGGRISDTQYF.

About this clonotype: The likely explanation is a read error, given a far larger clone one base away. It is likely a read error, because the conserved phenylalanine at the end of the CDR3 is missing. The rearrangement links TRBV3-1 to TRBJ1-5; TRBD1 agrees at 8 bases. The CDR3 loop spans 15 amino acids. Germline V gives CDR1 LGHDT, CDR2 YNNKEL (reference sequence). Trimming took 5 bases from V and 6 from J; bases not matched to a gene: 9. The CDR3 DNA reads TGTGCCAGCAGCGTTCGGACAGGGATGACTCAGCCCCAGCATTTA. Its protein is CASSVRTGMTQPQHL.

About this clonotype itself: A junction end diverges from the germline sequence, so it may reflect a read error. This sequence joins TRBV12-3 or TRBV12-4 and TRBJ2-7; 13 bases agree with TRBD2. The CDR3 extends over 16 amino acids. For the CDR3, the DNA is TGTGCCAGCAGTGTCGGGACTAGCGGGAACGGGTACGAGCAATACTTC. Protein sequence: CASSVGTSGNGYEQYF.

This clonotype was counted many times. CDR3 region: CASRTARQGDNQPQHF. CDR3 coding DNA: TGTGCCAGTAGGACCGCCCGACAGGGGGATAATCAGCCCCAGCATTTT. J is TRBJ1-5 and V is TRBV19, with 9 bases that match TRBD1. Germline trimming cut 6 bases from V and 4 bases from J; bases unmatched to any gene: 10. Germline V gene lookup returns CDR1 LNHDA and CDR2 SQIVND (reference sequence). CDR3 length equals 16 residues. Full variable domain (outside the CDR3, taken from reference TRBV19 and TRBJ1-5): DGGITQSPKYLFRKEGQNVTLSCEQNLNHDAMYWYRQDPGQGLRLIYYSQIVNDFQKGDIAEGYSVSREKKESFPLTVTSAQKNPTAFYLCASRTARQGDNQPQHFGDGTRLSIL.